The 18 T cell receptor beta chains below were found in one sample sequenced in a study of T cell repertoires in cytomegalovirus infection. TCRdb reanalysed the reads using MiXCR and keeps one entry per CDR3 protein. In the table there are 700,000 to 900,000 distinct CDR3 sequences, roughly 29% of which are singletons. These TCRs are of unknown antigen specificity. The sample consisted of cultured CD8+ T cells from PBMCs, taken from culture after CMV antigen stimulation. Receptors originate from a human donor in good health (CMV status not recorded). Some clones in this sample may be carry-over from other donors' samples.

This rearrangement joins TRBV24-1 to TRBJ2-3, with 10 bases lining up with TRBD2. V shed 5 bases and J 2 bases; nucleotides not matched to a gene: 6. This CDR3 comprises 16 residues. Germline values: CDR1 KGHDR, CDR2 SFDVKD. CDR3 bases: TGTGCCACCAGTGCTTGGACTAGCGGACTCACAGATACGCAGTATTTT. This encodes CATSAWTSGLTDTQYF.

This clonotype was detected ten times or more. The chain combines TRBV7-8 with TRBJ2-2, with a possible D match to TRBD1 (6 bases). V shed 3 bases and J shed 6 bases, with 11 bases lying between them. The CDR3 contains 14 residues. CDR1 is SGHVS, CDR2 FQNEAQ, per germline. In DNA form, the CDR3 reads TGTGCCAGCAGCTTCCGGGACAAAGCCGGGGAGCTGTTTTTT. Translation: CASSFRDKAGELFF.

This clonotype was observed at least ten times. The chain uses TRBV5-4 and TRBJ2-2; D gene unclear. The V gene's germline CDR1 is SGHNT and CDR2 YYREEE (reference sequence). The CDR3 length is 14 residues. V was shortened by 2 bases and J by 3 bases, with 8 bases between the two germline ends. The CDR3 sequence: CASSFVGYTGELFF. CDR3 nucleotide sequence: TGTGCCAGCAGCTTTGTAGGTTACACCGGGGAGCTGTTTTTT.

V and J are TRBV27 and TRBJ1-2, with a possible D match to TRBD1 (5 bases). The CDR3 length is 13 residues. The germline V and J ends were trimmed by 7 bases and 4 bases, with 13 bases remaining between them. In germline, CDR1 is MNHEY, CDR2 SMNVEV (reference sequence). The CDR3 is CASKRGEGYGYTF. The CDR3 coding sequence is TGTGCCAGCAAGCGGGGCGAAGGCTATGGCTACACCTTC.

The chain is built from TRBV20-1 and TRBJ2-7; TRBD2 might be the D (6 bases). V lost 4 bases to trimming and J lost 4 bases, with 20 bases between them. Germline V lookup: CDR1 DFQATT, CDR2 SNEGSKA (reference sequence). This CDR3 has 15 amino acids. Here the CDR3 reads CSAISQEGAGYEQYV. The CDR3 coding sequence is TGCAGTGCTATCTCCCAAGAGGGCGCGGGATACGAGCAGTACGTC.

Notes on this clonotype: One end of the junction does not line up with germline, which may come from a read error. The rearrangement uses TRBV9 and TRBJ1-6, with unresolved D. The CDR3 is made up of 16 amino acids. The germline V gene has CDR1 SGDLS and CDR2 YYNGEE. The CDR3 DNA reads as TGTGCCAGCAGCCCCTTCGAGAGCTCCTATAATTCACCCCTCCGCTTT. Translated, it gives CASSPFESSYNSPLRF.

This clonotype was observed many times. The genes are TRBV7-6 and TRBJ1-1; 8 bases are shared with TRBD1. This CDR3 has 15 residues. Germline CDR1 SGHVS, CDR2 FNYEAQ. After removal of 5 bases from V and 1 base from J, the junction contained 6 bases not matched to a gene. CDR3 DNA: TGTGCCAGCAGCAAAACCGGGACAGGGAACACTGAAGCTTTCTTT. Encoded protein: CASSKTGTGNTEAFF.

Only a few counts were recorded for this clonotype. V and J are TRBV6-5 and TRBJ2-2; 7 bases are shared with TRBD1. Trimming at V came to 6 bases and at J to 7 bases, leaving 11 bases not matched to a gene. The CDR3 runs to 15 residues. Germline V gene data show CDR1 as MNHEY and CDR2 as SVGAGI. The CDR3 here is CASRKGAYQGGELFF. The CDR3 DNA is TGTGCCAGCAGAAAGGGGGCATATCAAGGCGGGGAGCTGTTTTTT.

This clonotype was counted many times. This sequence joins TRBV7-2 and TRBJ2-1, with TRBD1 matching 7 bases. Germline V gene data show CDR1 as SGHTA and CDR2 as FQGNSA. V trimming: 0 bases; J trimming: 7 bases; junction bases outside the gene matches: 9. The CDR3 consists of 16 residues. CDR3 sequence: CASSLADRARGNEQFF. DNA of the CDR3: TGTGCCAGCAGCTTAGCGGATAGGGCCAGGGGGAATGAGCAGTTCTTC.

There are a few counts of this clonotype. The chain couples TRBV28 to TRBJ2-1; D is unresolved. Germline lookup yields CDR1 MDHEN and CDR2 SYDVKM. The CDR3 is made up of 14 amino acids. V was trimmed by 4 bases and J by 0 bases, leaving 7 bases between them. The CDR3 loop is CASSYTFSYNEQFF. The CDR3 region has the DNA TGTGCCAGCAGTTATACGTTCTCCTACAATGAGCAGTTCTTC.

The rearrangement links TRBV14 to TRBJ1-6; possible D gene TRBD1, 6 bases. Germline CDR1 reads SGHDN; CDR2 reads FVKESK. The CDR3 contains 15 residues. Trimming left V 0 bases short and J 9 bases short, with 12 bases between. The CDR3 DNA follows: TGTGCCAGCAGCCAAGATTGGGGGCTGAGTTCACCCCTCCACTTT. As protein: CASSQDWGLSSPLHF. Together with reference TRBV14 and TRBJ1-6, the CDR3 gives the full variable domain: EAGVTQFPSHSVIEKGQTVTLRCDPISGHDNLYWYRRVMGKEIKFLLHFVKESKQDESGMPNNRFLAERTGGTYSTLKVQPAELEDSGVYFCASSQDWGLSSPLHFGNGTRLTVT.

There are a few counts of this clonotype. The CDR3 region has the DNA TGTGCCAGCAGTTTTCCTTCCAGGAGTTTTGATGGTTCCAATGAGCAGTTCTTC. It is translated as CASSFPSRSFDGSNEQFF. The chain combines TRBV28 with TRBJ2-1; D unresolved. Germline V gene sequence: CDR1 MDHEN, CDR2 SYDVKM. CDR3 length equals 18 residues. The V and J ends lost 3 bases and 6 bases respectively, with 24 bases between them.

This clonotype turned up a few times. This sequence joins TRBV27 and TRBJ1-1; no reliable D call. The CDR3 covers 16 residues. Per the germline V gene, CDR1 is MNHEY and CDR2 is SMNVEV (reference sequence). Trimming stripped 6 bases from V and 5 bases from J, with 22 bases between. The CDR3 DNA sequence: TGTGCCAGCAGCTATATCCCCGCAACCCTATCGACTGAAGCTTTCTTT. The encoded protein is CASSYIPATLSTEAFF.

This clonotype occurred many times. This chain joins TRBV7-2 and TRBJ2-7, with no clear D. The V and J ends lost 2 bases and 2 bases respectively, with 10 bases between them. Germline V CDR1 and CDR2: SGHTA, FQGNSA. This CDR3 has 14 amino acids. CDR3 in DNA: TGTGCCAGCAGCTTAACGGATCAAGCCTACGAGCAGTACGTC. It translates to CASSLTDQAYEQYV.

V usage is TRBV7-4 and J usage is TRBJ1-6, with TRBD1 matching over 8 bases. The CDR3 runs to 16 residues. The germline V gene has CDR1 SGHVT and CDR2 SQSDAQ. With V trimmed by 7 bases and J by 8 bases, 13 bases remained unmatched. CDR3 bases: TGTGCCAGCACCTCTCGAGGAGGACAGGGATATTCACCCCTCCACTTT. Translated, it gives CASTSRGGQGYSPLHF. The variable domain in full, with the rest retrieved from reference TRBV7-4 and TRBJ1-6, is GAGVSQSPRYKVAKRGRDVALRCDSISGHVTLYWYRQTLGQGSEVLTYSQSDAQRDKSGRPSGRFSAERPERSVSTLKIQRTEQGDSAVYLCASTSRGGQGYSPLHFGNGTRLTVT.

This clonotype was counted only a few times. J is TRBJ1-5 and V is TRBV7-9, with D possibly TRBD1 on 5 matching bases. Germline-derived CDR1 and CDR2 are SEHNR and FQNEAQ (reference sequence). CDR3 length: 14 residues. The V and J ends lost 5 bases and 6 bases respectively, with 14 bases between them. The CDR3 reads CASSPVGPGQPQHF. DNA of the CDR3: TGTGCCAGCAGCCCGGTGGGGCCCGGTCAGCCCCAGCATTTT.

This clonotype was observed a few times. This rearrangement joins TRBV12-3 or TRBV12-4 to TRBJ1-4; TRBD1 is a possible D gene (5 bases). Trimming took off 7 bases at V and 6 bases at J, with 30 bases between the two ends. The CDR3 is 19 amino acids. CDR3 sequence reads: CASNYNLKQAGGTYEKLFF. For the CDR3, the DNA is TGTGCCAGCAATTATAACCTCAAACAGGCCGGGGGGACCTATGAAAAACTGTTTTTT.

This chain links TRBV3-1 with TRBJ2-7; D is perhaps TRBD1 (5 bases). Germline CDR1 and CDR2: LGHDT and YNNKEL (reference sequence). Trimming removed 1 base at V and 2 bases at J, with 9 bases between. This CDR3 contains 14 residues. CDR3 DNA sequence: TGTGCCAGCAGCCAAGGTGCGACAGCCTACGAGCAGTACTTC. As protein: CASSQGATAYEQYF.